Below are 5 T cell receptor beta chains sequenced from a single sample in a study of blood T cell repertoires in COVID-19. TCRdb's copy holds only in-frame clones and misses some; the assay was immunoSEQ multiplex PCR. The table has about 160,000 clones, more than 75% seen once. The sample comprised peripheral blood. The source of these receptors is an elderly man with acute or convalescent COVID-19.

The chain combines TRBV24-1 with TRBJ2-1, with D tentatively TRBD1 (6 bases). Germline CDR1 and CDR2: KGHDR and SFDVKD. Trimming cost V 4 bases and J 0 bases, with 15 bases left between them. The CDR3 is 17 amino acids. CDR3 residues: CATSDMGHPSSYNEQFF. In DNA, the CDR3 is TGTGCCACCAGTGACATGGGACATCCCAGCTCCTACAATGAGCAGTTCTTC.

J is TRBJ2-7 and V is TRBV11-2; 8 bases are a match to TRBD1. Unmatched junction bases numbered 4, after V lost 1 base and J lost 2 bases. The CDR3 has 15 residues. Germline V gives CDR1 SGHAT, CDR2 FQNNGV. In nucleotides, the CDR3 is TGTGCCAGCAGCTTAGCCGGGACAGGTCCCTACGAGCAGTACTTC. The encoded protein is CASSLAGTGPYEQYF.

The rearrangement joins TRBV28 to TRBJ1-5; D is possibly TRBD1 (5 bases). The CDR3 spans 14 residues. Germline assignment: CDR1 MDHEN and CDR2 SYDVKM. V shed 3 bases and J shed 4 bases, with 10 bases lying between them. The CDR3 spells CASSFSGLNQPQHF. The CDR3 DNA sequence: TGTGCCAGCAGTTTTTCAGGGTTGAATCAGCCCCAGCATTTT.

CDR3 in amino acids: CASSAVPQGATEAFF. CDR3 bases: TGTGCCAGCAGTGCGGTACCCCAGGGGGCGACTGAAGCTTTCTTT. V and J are TRBV27 and TRBJ1-1; TRBD1 agrees at 8 bases. Per the germline V gene, CDR1 is MNHEY and CDR2 is SMNVEV (reference sequence). The junction had 10 bases not matched to a gene; V was cut back by 5 bases and J by 5 bases. This CDR3 spans 15 amino acids.

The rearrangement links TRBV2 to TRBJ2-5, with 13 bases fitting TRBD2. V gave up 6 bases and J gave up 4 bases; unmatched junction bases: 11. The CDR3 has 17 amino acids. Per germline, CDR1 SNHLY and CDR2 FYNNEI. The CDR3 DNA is TGTGCCAGCAGCTCCTTTACTAGCGGGAGGGCCTTAGAGACCCAGTACTTC. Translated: CASSSFTSGRALETQYF.